This is a list of T cell receptor beta chains from one sample in a study of T cell responses to AZD1222 COVID-19 vaccine. The method was immunoSEQ multiplex PCR; TCRdb's version includes in-frame clones alone and lacks a portion of them. The sample includes over 150,000 clones, about 87% of them seen just once. The material sequenced was peripheral blood, taken on day 0 of AZD1222 vaccination. All receptors come from an adult in good health. Both conserved end residues are part of each CDR3. A D gene is named only where the DNA matches it firmly. The size of a clone is reported for some rows only, either as once, few or many, or as a class for expanded clones.

j_gene: TRBJ1-2; d_gene: -; v_gene: TRBV7-2; abundance: -; CDR3nt: TGTGCCAGCAGCTTAGACGGGGGTAACTATGGCTACACCTTC; CDR3aa: CASSLDGGNYGYTF
j_gene: TRBJ2-2; d_gene: -; v_gene: TRBV11-3; abundance: -; CDR3nt: TGTGCCAGCAGTCATGGGGCGAACACCGGGGAGCTGTTTTTT; CDR3aa: CASSHGANTGELFF
j_gene: TRBJ2-5; d_gene: -; v_gene: TRBV11-2; abundance: -; CDR3nt: TGTGCCAGCAGCTTAGGCCGTAACCAAGAGACCCAGTACTTC; CDR3aa: CASSLGRNQETQYF
j_gene: TRBJ2-3; d_gene: TRBD2; v_gene: TRBV10-2; abundance: -; CDR3nt: TGCGCCAGCAGACTTTCGGCAGCGGGGGGGCCCACAGATACGCAGTATTTT; CDR3aa: CASRLSAAGGPTDTQYF
j_gene: TRBJ2-3; d_gene: TRBD1; v_gene: TRBV11-2; abundance: -; CDR3nt: TGTGCCAGCAGCTCGGGACAGTCCACAGATACGCAGTATTTT; CDR3aa: CASSSGQSTDTQYF
j_gene: TRBJ2-7; d_gene: TRBD1; v_gene: TRBV28; abundance: -; CDR3nt: TGTGCCAGCAGTTTCGCGCAGGGGGCCCTCGAGCAGTACTTC; CDR3aa: CASSFAQGALEQYF
j_gene: TRBJ1-1; d_gene: TRBD1; v_gene: TRBV5-4; abundance: -; CDR3nt: TGTGCCAGCAGCTCGACAGGGGCCGGGGCGGAAGCTTTCTTT; CDR3aa: CASSSTGAGAEAFF
j_gene: TRBJ2-1; d_gene: -; v_gene: TRBV6-5; abundance: -; CDR3nt: TGTGCCAGCAGTTACTCGTATGTGGACCAGCAGTTCTTC; CDR3aa: CASSYSYVDQQFF
j_gene: TRBJ1-1; d_gene: TRBD1; v_gene: TRBV2; abundance: -; CDR3nt: TGTGCCAGCCTCGGGCAGGGGGACACTGAAGCTTTCTTT; CDR3aa: CASLGQGDTEAFF
j_gene: TRBJ2-2; d_gene: TRBD2; v_gene: TRBV5-6; abundance: -; CDR3nt: TGTGCCAGCAGCTTGGGACTAGCGGTGAACACCGGGGAGCTGTTTTTT; CDR3aa: CASSLGLAVNTGELFF
j_gene: TRBJ1-2; d_gene: -; v_gene: TRBV6-5; abundance: few; CDR3nt: TGTGCCAGCAGGGAGGGAGCCTCCCGGGATGGCTACACCTTC; CDR3aa: CASREGASRDGYTF
j_gene: TRBJ2-1; d_gene: -; v_gene: TRBV7-9; abundance: -; CDR3nt: TGTGCCAGCACATACCGGGACTGGAGCCGAAGGGACTACAATGAGCAGTTCTTC; CDR3aa: CASTYRDWSRRDYNEQFF
j_gene: TRBJ2-7; d_gene: -; v_gene: TRBV5-1; abundance: -; CDR3nt: TGCGCCAGCAGCGAAGGATACGAGCAGTACTTC; CDR3aa: CASSEGYEQYF
j_gene: TRBJ1-6; d_gene: TRBD1; v_gene: TRBV2; abundance: -; CDR3nt: TGTGCCAGCAGTGAGGGACAGGGGAATTCACCCCTCCACTTT; CDR3aa: CASSEGQGNSPLHF
j_gene: TRBJ2-1; d_gene: -; v_gene: TRBV18; abundance: -; CDR3nt: TGTGCCAGCTCAGTCAAGAACGTCGATGAGCAGTTCTTC; CDR3aa: CASSVKNVDEQFF
j_gene: TRBJ1-6; d_gene: -; v_gene: TRBV6-5; abundance: -; CDR3nt: TGTGCCAGCAGACGCACTGATTCACCCCTCCACTTT; CDR3aa: CASRRTDSPLHF
j_gene: TRBJ2-1; d_gene: TRBD2; v_gene: TRBV7-2; abundance: -; CDR3nt: TGTGCCAGCAGGTTAGGCCTAGCGGGGGCCCTCTCCTACAATGAGCAGTTCTTC; CDR3aa: CASRLGLAGALSYNEQFF
j_gene: TRBJ1-1; d_gene: -; v_gene: TRBV2; abundance: -; CDR3nt: TGTGCCAGCAGGGCGGGGCGTAACACTGAAGCTTTCTTT; CDR3aa: CASRAGRNTEAFF
j_gene: TRBJ2-7; d_gene: TRBD1; v_gene: TRBV7-2; abundance: -; CDR3nt: TGTGCCAGCAGCTTAGGGCAGGGGGCTATATACGAGCAGTACTTC; CDR3aa: CASSLGQGAIYEQYF
j_gene: TRBJ1-1; d_gene: -; v_gene: TRBV7-2; abundance: -; CDR3nt: TGTGCCAGCAGCACCCCAACAGCGTACACTGAAGCTTTCTTT; CDR3aa: CASSTPTAYTEAFF
j_gene: TRBJ2-7; d_gene: TRBD1; v_gene: TRBV5-1; abundance: few; CDR3nt: TGCGCCAGCAGCTTGGACAGGGGGCGAGAGCAGTACTTC; CDR3aa: CASSLDRGREQYF
j_gene: TRBJ2-3; d_gene: -; v_gene: TRBV10-1; abundance: -; CDR3nt: TGCGCCAGCAGTGAGGGCAGAACTAGCACAGATACGCAGTATTTT; CDR3aa: CASSEGRTSTDTQYF
j_gene: TRBJ2-2; d_gene: TRBD1; v_gene: TRBV7-3; abundance: -; CDR3nt: TGTGCCAGCAGCTTGACAGGGGTTTCGGGGGAGCTGTTTTTT; CDR3aa: CASSLTGVSGELFF
j_gene: TRBJ1-2; d_gene: -; v_gene: TRBV12-3/TRBV12-4; abundance: once; CDR3nt: TGTGCCAGCAGTTTGGGAGAGGGCTACACCTTC; CDR3aa: CASSLGEGYTF
j_gene: TRBJ2-1; d_gene: -; v_gene: TRBV9; abundance: few; CDR3nt: TGTGCCAGCAGCGTAGAAGATTGGCAGGATGAGCAGTTCTTC; CDR3aa: CASSVEDWQDEQFF
j_gene: TRBJ1-2; d_gene: -; v_gene: TRBV4-3; abundance: few; CDR3nt: TGCGCCAGCAGCCAAGGGCAGGGACCCTCCTATGGCTACACCTTC; CDR3aa: CASSQGQGPSYGYTF
j_gene: TRBJ1-2; d_gene: TRBD1; v_gene: TRBV9; abundance: -; CDR3nt: TGTGCCAGCAGCCATATGGACAGGGCCGATGGCTACACCTTC; CDR3aa: CASSHMDRADGYTF
j_gene: TRBJ2-3; d_gene: TRBD2; v_gene: TRBV19; abundance: -; CDR3nt: TGTGCCAGTAGTACCTTAGCGGGGGGCACAGATACGCAGTATTTT; CDR3aa: CASSTLAGGTDTQYF
j_gene: TRBJ1-1; d_gene: -; v_gene: TRBV7-2; abundance: -; CDR3nt: TGTGCCAGCAGCAAGCTAGGGGCCAACACTGAAGCTTTCTTT; CDR3aa: CASSKLGANTEAFF
j_gene: TRBJ1-5; d_gene: -; v_gene: TRBV4-2; abundance: -; CDR3nt: TGTGCCAGCAGCCAAGGATCGGGGCTGGGGCAGCCCCAGCATTTT; CDR3aa: CASSQGSGLGQPQHF
j_gene: TRBJ1-1; d_gene: -; v_gene: TRBV3-1/TRBV3-2; abundance: -; CDR3nt: TGTGCCAGCAGCCAAGAAGGGGGAGCTGAAGCTTTCTTT; CDR3aa: CASSQEGGAEAFF
j_gene: TRBJ1-1; d_gene: -; v_gene: TRBV3-1/TRBV3-2; abundance: -; CDR3nt: TGTGCCAGCAGCCCGAATCTAAGAGGACGGCCTGAAGCTTTCTTT; CDR3aa: CASSPNLRGRPEAFF